These T cell receptor beta chains were read from a single sample in a study of CXCR3-negative and CXCR3-positive naive CD8 T cells. TCRdb reworked the 5' RACE reads into one entry per CDR3 protein, no DNA. Its table lists tens of thousands of distinct CDR3 sequences. Sequenced input: memory CD8+ T cells from blood. These receptors were collected from a human donor in good health. Some clones in this sample may be carry-over from other donors' samples. The CDR3 runs from the conserved cysteine through the conserved F or W.

TRBJ2-5,TRBV5-1,CASATWGAEETQYF
TRBJ1-1,TRBV28,CASRSSDRDPEAFF
TRBJ2-7,TRBV6-1,CASSESGTGGYEQYF
TRBJ1-1,TRBV10-1,CASSEVGGGREAFF
TRBJ2-1,TRBV7-9,CASSLMGASPYNEQFF
TRBJ2-2,TRBV5-1,CASSVGLAANTGELFF
TRBJ2-7,TRBV7-9,CASSLPSGVEQYF
TRBJ2-7,TRBV4-1,CASSQGPDRAEQYF
TRBJ2-1,TRBV27,CASSPFGTPGHDEQFF
TRBJ2-7,TRBV9,CASSPRDSAYEQYF
TRBJ2-7,TRBV29-1,CSVEESYEQYF
TRBJ2-7,TRBV29-1,CSVEAGAFYEQYF
TRBJ1-6,TRBV7-7,CASSEDRNSPLHF
TRBJ2-2,TRBV29-1,CSFRRSHDTGELFF
TRBJ1-5,TRBV19,CASSIDGTGAYNQPQHF
TRBJ1-1,TRBV6-6,CASSMNTEAFF
TRBJ1-6,TRBV28,CASSLGTANSPLHF
TRBJ2-2,TRBV29-1,CSVEGGSGELFF
TRBJ2-5,TRBV7-3,CASSLRVTGSETQYF
TRBJ2-2,TRBV7-3,CASTPNRVAGVTNTGKLFF
TRBJ1-1,TRBV29-1,CSVTLWDTEAFF
TRBJ2-7,TRBV28,CASRGYRGKNEQYF
TRBJ2-7,TRBV18,CASSPVTGASYEQYF
TRBJ2-2,TRBV28,CASTPTSAAGELFF
TRBJ2-3,TRBV6-4,CASSDQGGTDTQYF
TRBJ2-1,TRBV11-1,CASSLARRGPYNEQFF
TRBJ2-3,TRBV6-2/TRBV6-3,CASSYGTSADTQYF
TRBJ1-1,TRBV11-2,CASLYRVWDTEAFF
TRBJ2-7,TRBV5-1,CASRAQGSQEQYF
TRBJ1-1,TRBV7-9,CASSFESRTELNTEAFF